This is a list of T cell receptor beta chains from one sample in a study of T cells in Graves' hyperthyroidism and ophthalmopathy. TCRdb reprocessed the multiplex PCR reads with MiXCR, giving one entry per CDR3 protein. This table has about 290,000 distinct CDR3 sequences, roughly an eighth appearing once. The sample taken for sequencing was blood. These receptors came from a woman aged 40 to 55 with Graves' hyperthyroidism. The CDR3 runs from the conserved cysteine through the conserved F or W. D genes are given only for firm matches. Rows give clone size only sometimes, using once, few, many, or a class for an expanded clone.

J gene | D gene | clone size | V gene | CDR3 DNA | CDR3 protein
TRBJ2-7 | NA | NA | TRBV5-1 | TGCGCCAGCAACAACGACAGGAACGACGAGCAGTACTTC | CASNNDRNDEQYF
TRBJ2-5 | TRBD1 | many | TRBV24-1 | TGTGCCACCAGGAGACAGGGTGGGGAGACCCAGTACTTC | CATRRQGGETQYF
TRBJ2-7 | NA | many | TRBV27 | TGTGCCAGCAGTTTAACCCCCAGGGGACACGAGCAGTACTTC | CASSLTPRGHEQYF
TRBJ2-7 | TRBD1 | many | TRBV2 | TGTGCCAGCCGGGACAGATCCTACGAGCAGTACTTC | CASRDRSYEQYF
TRBJ2-6 | NA | NA | TRBV28 | TGTGCCGGCAGCTCCACCACAGGGTTTTCTGGGGCCAACGTCCTGACTTTC | CAGSSTTGFSGANVLTF
TRBJ1-2 | TRBD1 | many | TRBV12-3/TRBV12-4 | TGTGCCAGCAGGCCCCCTGGGACAGGGCGCTATGGCTACACCTTC | CASRPPGTGRYGYTF
TRBJ2-2 | TRBD1 | many | TRBV11-3 | TGTGCCAGCAGCTTAGATCTCAGGGGGATGGGCACCGGGGAGCTGTTTTTT | CASSLDLRGMGTGELFF
TRBJ2-7 | NA | few | TRBV15 | TGTGCCACCAGCAATAGGCCGTACGAGCAGTACTTC | CATSNRPYEQYF
TRBJ1-1 | NA | many | TRBV3-1 | TGTGCCAGCAGCCAAGACCCCGGACGGCGAAATGAAGCTTTCTTT | CASSQDPGRRNEAFF
TRBJ2-7 | TRBD2 | once | TRBV20-1 | TGCAGTGCTAGAGATCGTCTAGCGGGAGCGATCCCGACCTACGAGCAGTACTTC | CSARDRLAGAIPTYEQYF
TRBJ2-1 | TRBD2 | NA | TRBV7-7 | TGCGCCAGCAGCCAAGGGGTTGGCGGGAGACCCTCCTACAATGAGCAGTTCTTC | CASSQGVGGRPSYNEQFF
TRBJ2-1 | NA | few | TRBV19 | TGTGCCAGTAGTATAGACCCTATGAGCTCCTACAATGAGCAGTTCTTC | CASSIDPMSSYNEQFF
TRBJ2-7 | TRBD2 | many | TRBV7-2 | TGTGCCAGCAGCCGTCCAGCGGGAGGGCCCGAGCAGTACTTC | CASSRPAGGPEQYF
TRBJ2-2 | NA | few | TRBV28 | TGTGCCAGCAGTCTAAGACGGAACACCGGGGAGCTGTTTTTT | CASSLRRNTGELFF
TRBJ1-1 | NA | NA | TRBV18 | TGTGCCAGCTCACCACAAATGGAGAACACTGAAGCTTTCTTT | CASSPQMENTEAFF
TRBJ2-5 | TRBD2 | many | TRBV5-1 | TGCGCCAGCAGCTTGGGGACTAGCGGCCAAGAGACCCAGTACTTC | CASSLGTSGQETQYF
TRBJ2-2 | NA | NA | TRBV29-1 | TGCAGCGTTGACAAGGACACCGGGGAGCTGTTTTTT | CSVDKDTGELFF
TRBJ2-7 | TRBD2 | many | TRBV6-2/TRBV6-3 | TGTGCCAGCAGTTACTCTAGCGGGAGTGGCTACGAGCAGTACTTC | CASSYSSGSGYEQYF
TRBJ1-4 | TRBD1 | many | TRBV30 | TGTGCGCGAGGGACAGGGTCTAATGAAAAACTGTTTTTT | CARGTGSNEKLFF
TRBJ1-5 | NA | many | TRBV19 | TGTGCCAGTAGCCTGGAACAGGGTTTCAATCAGCCCCAGCATTTT | CASSLEQGFNQPQHF
TRBJ1-5 | TRBD1 | NA | TRBV4-2 | TGTGCCAGCAGCCAAGGCTCCGGGACAGGGGACAATCAGCCCCAGCATTTT | CASSQGSGTGDNQPQHF
TRBJ1-5 | NA | few | TRBV19 | TGTGCCAGTAGTATGGGAGTTAGCAATCAGCCCCAGCATTTT | CASSMGVSNQPQHF
TRBJ2-1 | TRBD2 | few | TRBV18 | TGTGCCAGCTCACCAGCGGGCGGGAGTTCCTACAATGAGCAGTTCTTC | CASSPAGGSSYNEQFF
TRBJ2-7 | NA | many | TRBV12-3/TRBV12-4 | TGTGCCAGCAGTCCCTTTGGAGGTTCCGCCTACGAGCAGTACTTC | CASSPFGGSAYEQYF
TRBJ2-3 | NA | many | TRBV7-7 | TGTGCTAGCAGCTTAGCGGTCGGACAGGCCGGAGATACGCAGTATTTT | CASSLAVGQAGDTQYF
TRBJ2-1 | NA | few | TRBV29-1 | TGCAGCGTTGAGTGGGGTTACAATGAGCAGTTCTTC | CSVEWGYNEQFF
TRBJ2-2 | TRBD2 | many | TRBV6-5 | TGTGCCAGCAGTTACTCGTTGGGACTAGCGAACACCGGGGAGCTGTTTTTT | CASSYSLGLANTGELFF
TRBJ1-2 | NA | many | TRBV28 | TGTGCCAGCACGGTCGGCAACGACTATGGCTACACCTTC | CASTVGNDYGYTF
TRBJ2-7 | NA | few | TRBV5-1 | TGCGCCAGCAGCTTAGCCGGGCCGTTGGAGCAGTACTTC | CASSLAGPLEQYF
TRBJ1-3 | NA | many | TRBV12-3/TRBV12-4 | TGTGCCAGCAGCCTGAGTCAGGGTTATTCCACGGAGGGAAACACCATATATTTT | CASSLSQGYSTEGNTIYF
TRBJ2-4 | NA | many | TRBV13 | TGTGCCAGCAGCCCCCACAACAGACCGTCGCTAGCCAAAAACATTCAGTACTTC | CASSPHNRPSLAKNIQYF
TRBJ1-6 | NA | many | TRBV10-2 | TGCGCCAGCAGTGGCCCCAACAGGGCCAATTCACCCCTCCACTTT | CASSGPNRANSPLHF
TRBJ2-7 | TRBD2 | many | TRBV28 | TGTGCCAGCAGTTTAGCGGGAGGCTACGAGCAGTACTTC | CASSLAGGYEQYF
TRBJ1-2 | TRBD1 | many | TRBV7-2 | TGTGCCAGCAGCCCGTACAGGGGCCTCCATGGCTACACCTTC | CASSPYRGLHGYTF
TRBJ2-7 | NA | many | TRBV6-1 | TGTGCCAGCAGCCCCGGACATTGGGGCTACGAGCAGTACTTC | CASSPGHWGYEQYF
TRBJ2-5 | NA | many | TRBV20-1 | TGCAGTGCTGGGGTTCAGGACAGCGGGGCAATTCAAGAGACCCAGTACTTC | CSAGVQDSGAIQETQYF
TRBJ2-4 | NA | NA | TRBV6-2/TRBV6-3 | TGTGCCAGCAGTTACTCGATCGGGGGCGGGAGAAACATTCAGTACTTC | CASSYSIGGGRNIQYF
TRBJ1-5 | NA | many | TRBV18 | TGTGCCAGCTCACTGGATACGGGTATGGAGCCCCAGCATTTT | CASSLDTGMEPQHF
TRBJ2-1 | TRBD2 | few | TRBV5-6 | TGTGCCAGCAGCCCGAAACCGGGACTAGCCAATGAGCAGTTCTTC | CASSPKPGLANEQFF
TRBJ2-1 | NA | many | TRBV4-1 | TGCGCCAGCAGCCAAGACGCCCCCTTAGTTGTGGTTTACAATGAGCAGTTCTTC | CASSQDAPLVVVYNEQFF
TRBJ2-1 | TRBD1 | many | TRBV28 | TGTGCCAGCAATCAGGTCAGGGGGAGCTCCTACAATGAGCAGTTCTTC | CASNQVRGSSYNEQFF
TRBJ2-2 | NA | NA | TRBV13 | TGTGCCAGCAGCCTTATGGGGGCGGCCGGGGAGCTGTTTTTT | CASSLMGAAGELFF
TRBJ2-1 | NA | many | TRBV7-9 | TGTGCCAGCACCCCCACCAGTCGGGACACCGAGTTCTTC | CASTPTSRDTEFF
TRBJ2-6 | TRBD1 | NA | TRBV20-1 | TGCAGTGCTCCCGGGACAGGGGAGTCTGGGGCCAACGTCCTGACTTTC | CSAPGTGESGANVLTF
TRBJ2-5 | TRBD2 | many | TRBV7-2 | TGTGCCAGCAGCCCGACTAGCGGGAGAGGCGAGACCCAGTACTTC | CASSPTSGRGETQYF
TRBJ2-3 | NA | many | TRBV2 | TGTGCCCGCCAGAAGGGCCGAGTTTCGACAGATACGCAGTATTTT | CARQKGRVSTDTQYF
TRBJ1-5 | TRBD1 | many | TRBV20-1 | TGCAGTGCGACAGACAGGGGGTCTGGCAATCAGCCCCAGCATTTT | CSATDRGSGNQPQHF
TRBJ2-5 | NA | NA | TRBV7-9 | TGTGCCAGCAGCGCCTCACGGACCAGGCCGGGGGAGACCCAGTACTTC | CASSASRTRPGETQYF
TRBJ2-3 | NA | NA | TRBV24-1 | TGTGCCACCTCTCTGCAGGGAATTACAGATACGCAGTATTTT | CATSLQGITDTQYF
TRBJ1-1 | NA | NA | TRBV5-6 | TGTGCCAGCAGCCGGAAACCGTCGAAAGGAATGAACACTGAAGCTTTCTTT | CASSRKPSKGMNTEAFF
TRBJ2-5 | NA | NA | TRBV5-8 | TGTGCCAGCAGCTTGGCGTTCTCGGAGACCCAGTACTTC | CASSLAFSETQYF